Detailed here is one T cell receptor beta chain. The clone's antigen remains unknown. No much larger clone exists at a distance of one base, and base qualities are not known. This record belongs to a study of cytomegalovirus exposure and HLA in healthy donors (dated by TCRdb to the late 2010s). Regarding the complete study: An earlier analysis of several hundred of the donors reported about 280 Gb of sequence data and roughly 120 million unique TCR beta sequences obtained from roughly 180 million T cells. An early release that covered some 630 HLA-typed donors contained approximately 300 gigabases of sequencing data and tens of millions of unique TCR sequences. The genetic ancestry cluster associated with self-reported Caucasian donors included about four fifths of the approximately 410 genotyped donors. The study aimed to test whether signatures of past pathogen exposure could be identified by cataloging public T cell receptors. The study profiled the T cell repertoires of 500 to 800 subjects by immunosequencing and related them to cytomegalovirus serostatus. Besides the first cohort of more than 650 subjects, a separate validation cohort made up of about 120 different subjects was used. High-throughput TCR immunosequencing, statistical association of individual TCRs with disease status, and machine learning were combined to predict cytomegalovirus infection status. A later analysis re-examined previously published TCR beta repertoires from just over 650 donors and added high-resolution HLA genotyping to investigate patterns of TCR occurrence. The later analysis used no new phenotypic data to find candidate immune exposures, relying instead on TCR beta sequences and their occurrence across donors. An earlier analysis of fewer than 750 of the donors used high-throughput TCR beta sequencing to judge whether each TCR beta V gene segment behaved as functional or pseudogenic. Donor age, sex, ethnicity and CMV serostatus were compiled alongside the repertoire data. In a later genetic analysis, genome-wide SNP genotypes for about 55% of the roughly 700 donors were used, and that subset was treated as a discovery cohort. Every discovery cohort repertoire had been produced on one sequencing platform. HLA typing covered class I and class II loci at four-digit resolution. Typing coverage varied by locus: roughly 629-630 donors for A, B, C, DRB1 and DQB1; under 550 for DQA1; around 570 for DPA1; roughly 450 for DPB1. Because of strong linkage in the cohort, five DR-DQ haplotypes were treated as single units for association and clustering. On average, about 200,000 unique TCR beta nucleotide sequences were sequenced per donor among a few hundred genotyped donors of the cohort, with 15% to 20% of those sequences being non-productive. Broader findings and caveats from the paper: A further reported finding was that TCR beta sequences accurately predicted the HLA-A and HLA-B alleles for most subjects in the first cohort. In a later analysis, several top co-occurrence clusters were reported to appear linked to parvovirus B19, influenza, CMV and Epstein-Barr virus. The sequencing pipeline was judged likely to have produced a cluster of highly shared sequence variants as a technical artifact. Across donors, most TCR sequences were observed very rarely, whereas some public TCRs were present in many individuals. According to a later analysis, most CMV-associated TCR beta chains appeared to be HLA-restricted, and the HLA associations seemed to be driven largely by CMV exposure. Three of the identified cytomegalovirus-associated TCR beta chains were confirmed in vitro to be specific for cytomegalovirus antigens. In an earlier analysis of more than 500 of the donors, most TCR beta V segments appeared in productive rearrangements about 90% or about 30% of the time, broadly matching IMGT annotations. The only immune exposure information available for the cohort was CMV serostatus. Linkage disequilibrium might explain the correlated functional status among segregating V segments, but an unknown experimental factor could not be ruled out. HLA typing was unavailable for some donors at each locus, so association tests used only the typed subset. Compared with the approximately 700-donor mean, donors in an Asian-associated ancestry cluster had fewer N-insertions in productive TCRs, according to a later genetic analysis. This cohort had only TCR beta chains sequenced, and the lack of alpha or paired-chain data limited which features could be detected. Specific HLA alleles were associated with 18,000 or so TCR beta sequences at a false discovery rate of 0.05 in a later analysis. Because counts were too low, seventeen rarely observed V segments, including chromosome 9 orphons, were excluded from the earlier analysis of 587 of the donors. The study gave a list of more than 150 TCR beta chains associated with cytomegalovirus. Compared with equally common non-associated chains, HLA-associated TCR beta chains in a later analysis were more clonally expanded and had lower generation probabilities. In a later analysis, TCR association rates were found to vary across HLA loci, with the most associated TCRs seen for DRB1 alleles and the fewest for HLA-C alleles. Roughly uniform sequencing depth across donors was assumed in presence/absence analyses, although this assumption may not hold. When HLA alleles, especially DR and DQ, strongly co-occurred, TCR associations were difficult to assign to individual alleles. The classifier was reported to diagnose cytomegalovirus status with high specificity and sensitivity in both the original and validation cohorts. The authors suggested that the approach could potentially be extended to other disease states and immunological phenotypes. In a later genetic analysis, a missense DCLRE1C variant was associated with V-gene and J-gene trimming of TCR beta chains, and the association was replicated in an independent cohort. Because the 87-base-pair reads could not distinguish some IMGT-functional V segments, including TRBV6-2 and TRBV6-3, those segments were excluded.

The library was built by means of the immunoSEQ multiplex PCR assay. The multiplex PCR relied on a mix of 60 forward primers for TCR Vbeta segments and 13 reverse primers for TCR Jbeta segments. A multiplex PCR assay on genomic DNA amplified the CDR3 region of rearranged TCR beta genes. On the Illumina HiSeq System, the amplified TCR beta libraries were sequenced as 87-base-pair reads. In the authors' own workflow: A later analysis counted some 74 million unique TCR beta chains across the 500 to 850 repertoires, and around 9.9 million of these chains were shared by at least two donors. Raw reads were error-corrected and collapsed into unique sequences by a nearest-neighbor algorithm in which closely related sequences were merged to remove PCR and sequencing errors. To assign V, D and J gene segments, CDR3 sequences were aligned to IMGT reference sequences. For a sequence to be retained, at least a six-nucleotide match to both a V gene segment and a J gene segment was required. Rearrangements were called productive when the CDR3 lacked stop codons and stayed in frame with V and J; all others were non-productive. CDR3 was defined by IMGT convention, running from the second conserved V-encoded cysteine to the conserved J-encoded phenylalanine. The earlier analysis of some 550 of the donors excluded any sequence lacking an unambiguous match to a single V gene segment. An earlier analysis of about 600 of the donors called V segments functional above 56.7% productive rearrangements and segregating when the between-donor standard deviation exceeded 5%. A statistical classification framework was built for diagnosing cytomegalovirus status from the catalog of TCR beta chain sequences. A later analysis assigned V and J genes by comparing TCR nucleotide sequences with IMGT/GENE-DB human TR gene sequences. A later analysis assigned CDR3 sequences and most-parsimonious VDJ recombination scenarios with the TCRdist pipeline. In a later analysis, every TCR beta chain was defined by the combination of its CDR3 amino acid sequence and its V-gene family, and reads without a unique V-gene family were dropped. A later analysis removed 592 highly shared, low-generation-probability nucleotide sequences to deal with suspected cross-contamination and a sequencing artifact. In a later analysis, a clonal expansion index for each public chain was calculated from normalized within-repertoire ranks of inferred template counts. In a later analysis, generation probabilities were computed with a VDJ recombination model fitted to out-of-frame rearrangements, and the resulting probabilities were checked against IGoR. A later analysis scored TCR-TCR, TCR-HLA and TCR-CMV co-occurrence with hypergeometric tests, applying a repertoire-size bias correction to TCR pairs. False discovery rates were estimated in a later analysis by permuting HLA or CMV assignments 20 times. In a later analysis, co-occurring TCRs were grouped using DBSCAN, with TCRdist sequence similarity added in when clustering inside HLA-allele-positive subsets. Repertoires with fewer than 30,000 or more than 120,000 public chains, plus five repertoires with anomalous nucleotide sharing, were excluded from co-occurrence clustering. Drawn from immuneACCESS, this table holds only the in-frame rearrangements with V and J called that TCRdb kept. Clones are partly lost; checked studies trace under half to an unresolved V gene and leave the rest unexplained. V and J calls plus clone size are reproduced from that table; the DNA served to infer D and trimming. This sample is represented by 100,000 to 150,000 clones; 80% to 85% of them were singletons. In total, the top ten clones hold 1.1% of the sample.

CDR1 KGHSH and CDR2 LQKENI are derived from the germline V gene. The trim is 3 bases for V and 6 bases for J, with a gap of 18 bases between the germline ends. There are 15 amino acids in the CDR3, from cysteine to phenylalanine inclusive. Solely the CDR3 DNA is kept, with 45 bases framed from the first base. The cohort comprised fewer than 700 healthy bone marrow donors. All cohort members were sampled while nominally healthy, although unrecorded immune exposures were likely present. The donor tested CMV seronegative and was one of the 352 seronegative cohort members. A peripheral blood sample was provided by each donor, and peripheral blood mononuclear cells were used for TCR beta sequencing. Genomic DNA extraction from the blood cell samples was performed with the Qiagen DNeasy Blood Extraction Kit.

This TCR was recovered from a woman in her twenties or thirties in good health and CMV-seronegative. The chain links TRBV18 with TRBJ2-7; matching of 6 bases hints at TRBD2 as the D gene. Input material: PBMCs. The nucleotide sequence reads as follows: TGTGCCAGCTCACCGCGCCACCCCGGGAGAGGCGAGCAGTACTTC. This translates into CASSPRHPGRGEQYF.